This T cell receptor beta chain is drawn from a study of early T cells in non-severe SARS-CoV-2 infection. Findings and limits, study-wide: Private and CD4 specificities were missed by VDJdb matching, which favored anti-spike CD8 responses.

This clonotype was detected a few times. The antigen remains undetermined. Individual cDNA molecules received unique molecular identifiers. TCRdb re-called the 5' RACE reads with MiXCR, one entry per CDR3 protein. The profile covers around 61,000 distinct CDR3 sequences, with roughly 10% appearing a single time and around 1.8% taken by the ten largest. CDR3 length: 14 amino acids. V lost 4 bases to trimming and J lost 1 base; unmatched junction nucleotides: 5. Germline CDR1 and CDR2: GTSNPN and SVGIG (reference sequence). The TCR was taken from an adult who was a healthcare worker with PCR-confirmed SARS-CoV-2 infection or an uninfected control (not recorded which). Sequencing was done on a sample of whole blood. The rearrangement joins TRBV30 to TRBJ2-3; 7 bases match TRBD1. The CDR3 protein is CAWTTGQGTDTQYF. Here the CDR3 DNA reads TGTGCCTGGACCACCGGACAGGGCACAGATACGCAGTATTTT.